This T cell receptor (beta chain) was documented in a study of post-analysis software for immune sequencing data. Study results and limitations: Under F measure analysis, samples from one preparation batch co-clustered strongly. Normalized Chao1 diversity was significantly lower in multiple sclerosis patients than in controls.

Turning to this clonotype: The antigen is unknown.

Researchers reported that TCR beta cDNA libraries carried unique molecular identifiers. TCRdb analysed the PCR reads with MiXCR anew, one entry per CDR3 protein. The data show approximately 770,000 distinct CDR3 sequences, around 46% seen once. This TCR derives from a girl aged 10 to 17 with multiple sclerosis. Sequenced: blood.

DNA of the CDR3: TGTGCCAGCAGAAGGGGCACCGGGGAGCTGTTTTTT. It yields the protein CASRRGTGELFF. This chain links TRBV7-8 with TRBJ2-2, with a tentative D call TRBD1 (5 bases). Germline assignment: CDR1 SGHVS and CDR2 FQNEAQ. V shed 6 bases and J shed 4 bases, with 6 bases lying between them. The CDR3 consists of 12 residues.